The 2 T cell receptor beta chains presented below share a single source sample, sequenced in a study of T cells after posttransplantation cyclophosphamide. TCRdb's table, derived via immunoSEQ multiplex PCR, lists solely in-frame clones and lacks some. The repertoire includes roughly 20,000 clones, around 98% of them detected once, and 0.13% sits in the top ten. The sample taken for sequencing was naive CD8+ T cells sorted from PBMCs. The receptors stem from a man aged 40-49 years in good health, CMV-negative, and a related stem cell transplant donor.

The chain is built from TRBV6-1 and TRBJ2-2, with D unclear. The CDR3 runs to 15 residues. V was cut by 7 bases and J by 4 bases, with 16 bases left in between. Germline CDR1 is MNHNS and CDR2 is SASEGT. In nucleotides, the CDR3 is TGTGCCAGCATCCAGACACCCCTGGCCACCGGGGAGCTGTTTTTT. Residues: CASIQTPLATGELFF.

This sequence joins TRBV27 and TRBJ2-3, with TRBD2 identical over 15 bases. This CDR3 region has 19 residues. V dropped 0 bases and J dropped 1; count of bases not matched to a gene: 5. In germline, CDR1 is MNHEY, CDR2 SMNVEV (reference sequence). CDR3 in amino acids: CASSLSRGLAGGGTDTQYF. The CDR3 bases are TGTGCCAGCAGTTTATCAAGGGGACTAGCGGGAGGAGGCACAGATACGCAGTATTTT.